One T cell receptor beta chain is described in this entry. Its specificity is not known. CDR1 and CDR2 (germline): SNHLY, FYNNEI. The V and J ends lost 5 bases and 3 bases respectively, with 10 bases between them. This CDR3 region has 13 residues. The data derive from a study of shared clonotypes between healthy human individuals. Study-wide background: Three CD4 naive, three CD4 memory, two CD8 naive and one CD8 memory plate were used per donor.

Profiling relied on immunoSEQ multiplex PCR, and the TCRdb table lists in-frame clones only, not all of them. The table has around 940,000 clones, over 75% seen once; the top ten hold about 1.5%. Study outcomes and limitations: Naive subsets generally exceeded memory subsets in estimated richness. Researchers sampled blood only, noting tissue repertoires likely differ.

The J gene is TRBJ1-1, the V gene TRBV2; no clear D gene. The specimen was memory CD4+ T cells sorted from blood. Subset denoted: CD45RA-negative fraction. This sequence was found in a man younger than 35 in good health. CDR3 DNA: TGTGCCAGCAGTATTTTCCTGTACACTGAAGCTTTCTTT. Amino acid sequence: CASSIFLYTEAFF. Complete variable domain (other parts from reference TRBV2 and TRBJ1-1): EPEVTQTPSHQVTQMGQEVILRCVPISNHLYFYWYRQILGQKVEFLVSFYNNEISEKSEIFDDQFSVERPDGSNFTLKIRSTKLEDSAMYFCASSIFLYTEAFFGQGTRLTVV.